The T cell receptor (beta chain) described here comes from a study of CXCR3-negative and CXCR3-positive naive CD8 T cells. Study findings and constraints: TRB CDR3 hydrophobicity was greater in CXCR3-positive naive cells than in CXCR3-negative naive cells. Researchers report CXCR3 expression partially decreased after cryopreservation, with fresh PBMCs used in most assays.

CD45RO-CCR7+CD27+CD95- expression identified naive CD8+ T cells. It was by 5' RACE with UMI labels that the TRB cDNA libraries were prepared. TCRdb re-called the 5' RACE reads and shows each CDR3 protein once, DNA omitted. Here the sample table reports about 150,000 distinct CDR3 sequences. The CDR3 totals 13 residues. Germline V gene lookup returns CDR1 SEHNR and CDR2 FQNEAQ (reference sequence). Remarks on this clonotype: Its specificity is not known.

The rearrangement links TRBV7-9 to TRBJ2-7; TCRdb picks TRBD1, but there is no DNA to check that call. The sequenced sample consisted of naive CXCR3+ CD8+ T cells from blood. Subset in this sample: CD45RO-CCR7+CD27+CD95- naive CD8+ T cells expressing CXCR3 (TNR3+). The sequence derives from a human donor in good health. Some clones in this sample may be carry-over from other donors' samples. The CDR3 protein is CASSFAGGYEQYF.